This entry lists 27 T cell receptor beta chains sequenced from one sample in a study of spatial heterogeneity in lung cancer. Time point defined: sample taken at primary tumor resection. Tumor, nontumor lung or frozen PBMC supplied whole RNA that was sequenced unsorted. TCRdb reprocessed the 5' RACE reads with MiXCR, giving one entry per CDR3 protein. The sample holds around 12,000 distinct CDR3 sequences, approximately 14% seen once. The input for sequencing was PBMCs, taken at surgery. These receptors all stem from a male donor with early-stage non-small cell lung cancer.

The chain joins TRBV7-2 to TRBJ2-7; perhaps TRBD1 as D (6 bases). CDR1 is SGHTA and CDR2 is FQGNSA in the germline V gene. The CDR3 sequence is 15 residues long. Trimming pared 5 bases from V and 4 bases from J, leaving 18 bases between. CDR3 nucleotide sequence: TGTGCCAGCAGCACCAACCCGGGACACTCATACGAGCAGTACTTC. Its translation is CASSTNPGHSYEQYF.

This clonotype came up many times. The V call is TRBV28, the J call TRBJ2-3, with D uncertain. The CDR3 covers 16 residues. The germline V gene has CDR1 MDHEN and CDR2 SYDVKM. Trimming removed 5 bases at V and 0 bases at J, with 15 bases between. The CDR3 sequence: CASSQIGRTSTDTQYF. In DNA form, the CDR3 reads TGTGCCAGCAGTCAGATAGGGCGCACTAGCACAGATACGCAGTATTTT.

This clonotype was counted at least ten times. The chain is built from TRBV7-9 and TRBJ1-2; D is unclear. Trimming took 5 bases from V and 2 from J, leaving 6 bases between them. The germline CDR1 and CDR2 sequences are SEHNR and FQNEAQ (reference sequence). This CDR3 comprises 12 residues. The CDR3 DNA is TGTGCCAGCAGCCCGTTGAACTATGGCTACACCTTC. This codes for CASSPLNYGYTF.

This clonotype came up a few times. The chain is built from TRBV29-1 and TRBJ2-3; tentative D call: TRBD1 (5 bases). The CDR3 is 14 residues long. Trimming left V 2 bases short and J 6 bases short, with 15 bases between. CDR1 is SQVTM and CDR2 is ANQGSEA in the germline V gene. CDR3 nucleotides: TGCAGCGTTGAAAGGGGCAGCCGGAAGGATACGCAGTATTTT. It encodes CSVERGSRKDTQYF.

This clonotype occurred many times. The rearrangement joins TRBV5-1 to TRBJ2-3, with TRBD2 matching 12 bases. This CDR3 comprises 16 residues. CDR1 SGHRS and CDR2 YFSETQ come from the germline V gene. Trimming at V came to 4 bases and at J to 4 bases, leaving 7 bases not matched to a gene. The CDR3 DNA follows: TGCGCCAGCAGCCTCCTAGCGGGGGGGCCTCCAGATACGCAGTATTTT. Protein product: CASSLLAGGPPDTQYF.

In its sample, this clonotype was seen many times. This sequence joins TRBV7-6 and TRBJ1-5, with 9 bases matching TRBD1. CDR3 size: 14 residues. V lost 1 base, J lost 6 bases, and 1 base stayed unmatched. Germline V CDR1 and CDR2: SGHVS, FNYEAQ. CDR3 nucleotide sequence: TGTGCCAGCAGCTTAGGACAGGGGGGTCAGCCCCAGCATTTT. Encoded protein: CASSLGQGGQPQHF.

The sample holds many counts of this clonotype. The genes are TRBV20-1 and TRBJ1-1; D call uncertain. The V gene's germline CDR1 is DFQATT and CDR2 SNEGSKA (reference sequence). The V and J ends lost 6 bases and 3 bases respectively, with 11 bases between them. The CDR3 is 12 residues long. CDR3 residues: CSALKADTEAFF. The CDR3 DNA follows: TGCAGTGCCTTAAAGGCTGACACTGAAGCTTTCTTT.

This clonotype was counted many times. The CDR3: CSAEEGANEKLFF. CDR3 coding DNA: TGCAGCGCAGAAGAGGGGGCTAATGAAAAACTGTTTTTT. The rearrangement uses TRBV29-1 and TRBJ1-4; D may be TRBD1 (6 bases). The CDR3 sequence is 13 residues long. Trimming removed 7 bases at V and 3 bases at J, with 12 bases between. Germline values: CDR1 SQVTM, CDR2 ANQGSEA.

This clonotype was seen a few times. CDR3 nucleotide sequence: TGTGCCAGCAGCCTGGCAGGGGATCAGCCCCAGCATTTT. Amino acid sequence: CASSLAGDQPQHF. The rearrangement uses TRBV7-9 and TRBJ1-5, with TRBD1 as a possible D gene (6 bases). This CDR3 contains 13 residues. V shed 5 bases and J shed 5 bases, with 10 bases lying between them. The V gene's germline CDR1 is SEHNR and CDR2 FQNEAQ (reference sequence).

J is TRBJ1-4 and V is TRBV15, with D possibly being TRBD1 (6 bases). Trimming shortened V by 5 bases and J by 8 bases, and 18 bases separated the two germline ends. This CDR3 region has 15 residues. CDR1 LNHNV and CDR2 YYDKDF come from the germline V gene (reference sequence). CDR3 loop: CATSEENRVGEKLFF. The CDR3 nucleotides read TGTGCCACCAGCGAGGAGAACAGGGTTGGGGAAAAACTGTTTTTT.

J is TRBJ2-3 and V is TRBV4-2; D gene uncertain. The CDR3 spans 12 residues. Trimming stripped 0 bases from V and 3 bases from J, with 1 base between. Germline assignment: CDR1 LGHNA and CDR2 YNFKEQ. Here the CDR3 DNA reads TGTGCCAGCAGCCAAGAGACAGATACGCAGTATTTT. It translates to CASSQETDTQYF.

In this sample, this clonotype turned up a few times. The chain combines TRBV11-1 with TRBJ2-5; 8 bases are shared with TRBD1. The J segment lost 3 bases and the V segment lost 4 bases, leaving 1 base of the junction unmatched. This CDR3 region has 13 residues. Per the germline V gene, CDR1 is SGHAT and CDR2 is FQDESV (reference sequence). The CDR3 here is CASSSTGEETQYF. CDR3 nucleotides: TGTGCCAGCAGCTCGACAGGGGAAGAGACCCAGTACTTC.

This clonotype was counted ten times or more. This chain connects TRBV6-5 to TRBJ2-7; the match to TRBD1 covers 9 bases. V gave up 2 bases and J gave up 3 bases; unmatched junction bases: 11. The CDR3 is made up of 17 amino acids. Germline loops: CDR1 MNHEY, CDR2 SVGAGI. This CDR3 reads CASSYMSPGTGNYEQYF. The DNA of the CDR3 is TGTGCCAGCAGTTACATGTCGCCCGGGACAGGGAACTACGAGCAGTACTTC.

This clonotype has a handful of counts. The gene calls are TRBV20-1 and TRBJ1-2; D ambiguous. Per germline, CDR1 DFQATT and CDR2 SNEGSKA (reference sequence). The CDR3 totals 12 residues. V lost 0 bases and J 6 bases, leaving 8 bases between the germline ends. The CDR3 here is CSAREPVDGYTF. CDR3 bases: TGCAGTGCTAGAGAGCCCGTAGATGGCTACACCTTC.

This clonotype is classed as medium-sized. The chain recombines TRBV24-1 with TRBJ2-2; D tentatively reads TRBD1 or TRBD2 (6 bases each). The CDR3 runs 14 residues. Trimming took off 8 bases at V and 0 bases at J, with 9 bases between the two ends. Germline values: CDR1 KGHDR, CDR2 SFDVKD. The CDR3, as DNA: TGTGCCACCATGGGGGGCTCGAACACCGGGGAGCTGTTTTTT. It yields the protein CATMGGSNTGELFF.

The rearrangement uses TRBV20-1 and TRBJ1-2, with TRBD1 matching 9 bases. Germline V gene data show CDR1 as DFQATT and CDR2 as SNEGSKA (reference sequence). V lost 1 base and J lost 4; bases outside the gene matches: 10. This CDR3 has 16 residues. CDR3 residues: CSARANGQGIGYGYTF. CDR3 nucleotides: TGCAGTGCTAGAGCTAACGGACAGGGGATCGGCTATGGCTACACCTTC.

The chain is built from TRBV20-1 and TRBJ2-3, with D tentatively TRBD2 (5 bases). The CDR3 consists of 13 residues. Germline CDR1 and CDR2: DFQATT and SNEGSKA (reference sequence). Trimming removed 1 base at V and 1 base at J, with 6 bases between. CDR3 loop: CSARGGGTDTQYF. Here the CDR3 DNA reads TGCAGTGCTAGAGGGGGAGGCACAGATACGCAGTATTTT.

There are a few counts of this clonotype. The chain joins TRBV5-1 to TRBJ1-1, with D possibly matching TRBD1 (5 bases). In germline, CDR1 is SGHRS, CDR2 YFSETQ. Between the trimmed V and J ends, which lost 2 bases and 1 base, there was a span of 9 bases. The CDR3 is 14 amino acids. The CDR3: CASSFSGQNTEAFF. The CDR3 region has the DNA TGCGCCAGCAGCTTTTCAGGGCAGAACACTGAAGCTTTCTTT.

This clonotype occurred many times. The V gene is TRBV29-1, the J gene TRBJ2-7, with D uncertain. V lost 6 bases and J 5 bases, leaving 11 bases between the germline ends. The CDR3 sequence is 11 residues long. Looked up from germline, CDR1 is SQVTM and CDR2 is ANQGSEA. Written as DNA, the CDR3 is TGCAGCGTCGCCTTATTGGACGAGCAGTACTTC. It yields the protein CSVALLDEQYF.

This clonotype was recorded at least ten times. The chain carries TRBV5-1 and TRBJ2-6; the D is unclear. Trimming shortened V by 2 bases and J by 0 bases, and 3 bases separated the two germline ends. Germline loops: CDR1 SGHRS, CDR2 YFSETQ. The CDR3 has 14 amino acids. The CDR3 loop is CASSLDSGANVLTF. The CDR3 nucleotides read TGCGCCAGCAGCTTAGACTCTGGGGCCAACGTCCTGACTTTC.

DNA for the CDR3: TGTGCCAGCAGCCCATTCGACAGCAACTATGGCTACACCTTC. It translates to CASSPFDSNYGYTF. The chain employs TRBV7-2 and TRBJ1-2; D might be TRBD1 (5 bases). The CDR3 is 14 amino acids. The V gene lost 5 bases and the J gene lost 2 bases, with 12 bases spanning the gap. The germline gives CDR1 SGHTA, CDR2 FQGNSA. Together with reference TRBV7-2 and TRBJ1-2, the CDR3 gives the full variable domain: GAGVSQSPSNKVTEKGKDVELRCDPISGHTALYWYRQSLGQGLEFLIYFQGNSAPDKSGLPSDRFSAERTGGSVSTLTIQRTQQEDSAVYLCASSPFDSNYGYTFGSGTRLTVV.

This chain joins TRBV30 and TRBJ2-7, with 9 positions matching TRBD1. Germline trimming cut 3 bases from V and 5 bases from J; bases unmatched to any gene: 11. CDR1 is GTSNPN, CDR2 SVGIG, per germline (reference sequence). The CDR3 sequence is 15 residues long. CDR3 region: CAWSLEDRGSDEQYF. The DNA of the CDR3 is TGTGCCTGGAGCTTGGAAGACAGGGGGAGCGACGAGCAGTACTTC.

This clonotype has only a few counts. This rearrangement joins TRBV28 to TRBJ2-5; D unresolved. Between the trimmed V and J ends, which lost 5 bases and 7 bases, there was a span of 14 bases. Germline CDR1 reads MDHEN; CDR2 reads SYDVKM. The CDR3 runs 13 residues. CDR3 region: CASSVAMSGTQYF. The CDR3 DNA follows: TGTGCCAGCAGTGTTGCCATGTCGGGGACCCAGTACTTC.

This clonotype has more than one count but fewer than ten. V is TRBV4-1 and J is TRBJ1-6; a weak D match, TRBD1 (5 bases). CDR3 length: 14 amino acids. CDR1 and CDR2 (germline): MGHRA, YSYEKL. V dropped 1 base and J dropped 12 bases, with 13 bases sitting between them. CDR3 nucleotides: TGCGCCAGCAGCCAAGGGGACGGAGCTAAACCCCTCCACTTT. Protein: CASSQGDGAKPLHF.

CDR3 amino acids: CASSQGGQDSYEQYF. The CDR3 DNA reads as TGCGCCAGCAGCCAAGGTGGACAGGATTCCTACGAGCAGTACTTC. V usage is TRBV4-1 and J usage is TRBJ2-7, with TRBD1 identical over 7 bases. Germline CDR1 is MGHRA and CDR2 is YSYEKL. V trimming: 1 base; J trimming: 1 base; junction bases outside the gene matches: 4. This CDR3 region has 15 residues.

This chain joins TRBV4-1 and TRBJ2-2, with a possible D match to TRBD1 (6 bases). Germline assignment: CDR1 MGHRA and CDR2 YSYEKL. The CDR3 consists of 15 residues. V was shortened by 2 bases and J by 2 bases, with 9 bases between the two germline ends. Written as DNA, the CDR3 is TGCGCCAGCAGCCAATTGGACAGAAACACCGGGGAGCTGTTTTTT. As protein: CASSQLDRNTGELFF.

This sequence joins TRBV4-1 and TRBJ1-1; D might be TRBD1 (6 bases). This CDR3 has 17 residues. Germline-derived CDR1 and CDR2 are MGHRA and YSYEKL. V dropped 0 bases and J dropped 1 base, with 15 bases sitting between them. This CDR3 is CASSQEFGGHRNTEAFF. The CDR3 DNA follows: TGCGCCAGCAGCCAAGAGTTCGGGGGGCATCGGAACACTGAAGCTTTCTTT.